The 8 T cell receptor beta chains listed next were all sequenced from one sample in a study of CD8 T cells in Susac syndrome. RNA in amounts of about 0.5 to 1 ug was reverse transcribed with random hexamers. TCRdb ran MiXCR on the immunoSEQ multiplex PCR reads and lists one entry per CDR3 protein. The sample includes approximately 80,000 distinct CDR3 sequences, approximately 94% of them seen just once. Sequencing was done on a sample of CD8+ T cells from PBMCs. The origin of the receptors is a human donor with Susac syndrome.

The V gene is TRBV4-1, the J gene TRBJ2-1; tentatively, D is TRBD1 or TRBD2 (5 bases each). V was trimmed by 1 base and J by 7 bases, leaving 11 bases between them. Germline-derived CDR1 and CDR2 are MGHRA and YSYEKL. CDR3 length equals 14 residues. The CDR3 region is CASSQGNRRNEQFF. The CDR3 coding sequence is TGCGCCAGCAGCCAAGGTAACAGGAGGAATGAGCAGTTCTTC.

This chain joins TRBV3-1 and TRBJ2-2; 10 nucleotides line up with TRBD1. CDR1 and CDR2 (germline): LGHDT, YNNKEL (reference sequence). The CDR3 loop spans 14 amino acids. Trimming cost V 6 bases and J 3 bases; bases outside gene matches: 1. The CDR3 region is CASSGQGDTGELFF. The DNA of the CDR3 is TGTGCCAGCAGTGGACAGGGGGACACCGGGGAGCTGTTTTTT. The full variable domain, rest sourced from reference TRBV3-1 and TRBJ2-2, is DTAVSQTPKYLVTQMGNDKSIKCEQNLGHDTMYWYKQDSKKFLKIMFSYNNKELIINETVPNRFSPKSPDKAHLNLHINSLELGDSAVYFCASSGQGDTGELFFGEGSRLTVL.

The chain combines TRBV7-2 with TRBJ2-3; 8 bases are a match to TRBD2. Germline V gene data show CDR1 as SGHTA and CDR2 as FQGNSA. The CDR3 has 16 residues. V dropped 0 bases and J dropped 4; count of bases not matched to a gene: 6. The CDR3 sequence is CASSLAGGGLADTQYF. In DNA form, the CDR3 reads TGTGCCAGCAGCTTAGCCGGCGGGGGGTTGGCAGATACGCAGTATTTT. Drawing the rest from reference TRBV7-2 and TRBJ2-3, the complete variable domain is GAGVSQSPSNKVTEKGKDVELRCDPISGHTALYWYRQSLGQGLEFLIYFQGNSAPDKSGLPSDRFSAERTGGSVSTLTIQRTQQEDSAVYLCASSLAGGGLADTQYFGPGTRLTVL.

The chain is built from TRBV6-2 or TRBV6-3 and TRBJ2-3, with TRBD2 as a possible D gene (5 bases). Germline V CDR1 and CDR2: MNHEY, SVGEGT. V lost 5 bases to trimming and J lost 2 bases, with 14 bases between them. The CDR3 has 15 amino acids. CDR3 in amino acids: CASSPGVGDTDTQYF. In nucleotides, the CDR3 is TGTGCCAGCAGTCCCGGGGTAGGAGACACAGATACGCAGTATTTT.

This sequence joins TRBV7-9 and TRBJ2-1, with TRBD2 matching over 10 bases. This CDR3 has 14 amino acids. Trimming cost V 3 bases and J 5 bases; bases outside gene matches: 1. CDR1 is SEHNR, CDR2 FQNEAQ, per germline (reference sequence). The CDR3 reads CASSFLAGDNEQFF. The DNA of the CDR3 is TGTGCCAGCAGCTTCCTAGCGGGGGACAATGAGCAGTTCTTC. Filled out from reference TRBV7-9 and TRBJ2-1, the complete variable domain reads DTGVSQNPRHKITKRGQNVTFRCDPISEHNRLYWYRQTLGQGPEFLTYFQNEAQLEKSRLLSDRFSAERPKGSFSTLEIQRTEQGDSAMYLCASSFLAGDNEQFFGPGTRLTVL.

The chain has TRBV29-1 and TRBJ1-3, with D possibly TRBD1 on 6 matching bases. In germline, CDR1 is SQVTM, CDR2 ANQGSEA. V was trimmed by 1 base and J by 7 bases, leaving 14 bases between them. This CDR3 is built from 14 residues. In nucleotides, the CDR3 is TGCAGCGTTGAAGTGGCGGGACACGGGAACACCATATATTTT. The encoded protein is CSVEVAGHGNTIYF. The full variable domain, completed using reference TRBV29-1 and TRBJ1-3, is SAVISQKPSRDICQRGTSLTIQCQVDSQVTMMFWYRQQPGQSLTLIATANQGSEATYESGFVIDKFPISRPNLTFSTLTVSNMSPEDSSIYLCSVEVAGHGNTIYFGEGSWLTVV.

V and J are TRBV3-1 and TRBJ2-6; no firm D call. Germline V gene data show CDR1 as LGHDT and CDR2 as YNNKEL (reference sequence). CDR3 length: 15 amino acids. With 1 base removed from V and 4 bases from J, the gap between germline ends came to 8 bases. Written as DNA, the CDR3 is TGTGCCAGCAGCCAAGTCCCCGAAGGGGCCAACGTCCTGACTTTC. Its protein product is CASSQVPEGANVLTF.

This clonotype showed up just once. The chain recombines TRBV25-1 with TRBJ1-5, with a tentative D call TRBD1 (5 bases). This CDR3 region has 14 residues. V lost 1 base, J lost 7 bases, and 11 bases lay in between. Germline V lookup: CDR1 MGHDK, CDR2 SYGVNS. CDR3 DNA: TGTGCCAGCAGTGAATTAGGGGCTTACCAGCCCCAGCATTTT. Translating it yields CASSELGAYQPQHF.